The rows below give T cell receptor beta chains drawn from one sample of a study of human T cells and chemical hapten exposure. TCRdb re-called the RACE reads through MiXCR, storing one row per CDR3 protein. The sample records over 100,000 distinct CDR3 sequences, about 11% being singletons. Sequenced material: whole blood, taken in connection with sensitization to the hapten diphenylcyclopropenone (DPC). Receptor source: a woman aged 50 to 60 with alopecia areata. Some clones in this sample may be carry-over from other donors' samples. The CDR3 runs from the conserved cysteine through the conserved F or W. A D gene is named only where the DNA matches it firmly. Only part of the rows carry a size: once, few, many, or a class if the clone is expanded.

CDR3 DNA: TGTGCCAGCAGCCAAGATCGGACTAGGGAGCAGTTCTTC; CDR3 protein: CASSQDRTREQFF; V gene: TRBV3-1; D gene: TRBD2; J gene: TRBJ2-1; clone size: once
CDR3 DNA: TGTGCCAGCAGTCCGACCCCTTACGAGCAGTACTTC; CDR3 protein: CASSPTPYEQYF; V gene: TRBV27; D gene: .; J gene: TRBJ2-7; clone size: .
CDR3 DNA: TGCGCCAGCAGCCAATGGCAGTTCCAAGAGACCCAGTACTTC; CDR3 protein: CASSQWQFQETQYF; V gene: TRBV4-3; D gene: .; J gene: TRBJ2-5; clone size: few
CDR3 DNA: TGTGCCAGCAGAACACAGGGGGCTGGAAACACCATATATTTT; CDR3 protein: CASRTQGAGNTIYF; V gene: TRBV27; D gene: TRBD1; J gene: TRBJ1-3; clone size: few
CDR3 DNA: TGTGCCAGCAGCCAAGATTGGCGGGTCAGCTCCTACGAGCAGTACTTC; CDR3 protein: CASSQDWRVSSYEQYF; V gene: TRBV3-1; D gene: .; J gene: TRBJ2-7; clone size: .
CDR3 DNA: TGTGCCAGCAGCCAAGTTGATGGCTACACCTTC; CDR3 protein: CASSQVDGYTF; V gene: TRBV3-1; D gene: .; J gene: TRBJ1-2; clone size: .
CDR3 DNA: TGCAGCGTTGGAGGAGGGGCTGGAACTGAAGCTTTCTTT; CDR3 protein: CSVGGGAGTEAFF; V gene: TRBV29-1; D gene: .; J gene: TRBJ1-1; clone size: once
CDR3 DNA: TGTGCCAGCAGTTTAGATACTAGTGGCGCAGATACGCAGTATTTT; CDR3 protein: CASSLDTSGADTQYF; V gene: TRBV12-3/TRBV12-4; D gene: .; J gene: TRBJ2-3; clone size: many
CDR3 DNA: TGTGCCAGCAGCGTCCGGGGTTCTGGAAACACCATATATTTT; CDR3 protein: CASSVRGSGNTIYF; V gene: TRBV13; D gene: .; J gene: TRBJ1-3; clone size: few
CDR3 DNA: TGTGCCAGCAGTTTAGGTGGGTCGGGCACTGAAGCTTTCTTT; CDR3 protein: CASSLGGSGTEAFF; V gene: TRBV27; D gene: .; J gene: TRBJ1-1; clone size: .
CDR3 DNA: TGTGCCAGCAGCTTTAGCGGGAGCGCCTACGAGCAGTACTTC; CDR3 protein: CASSFSGSAYEQYF; V gene: TRBV7-2; D gene: TRBD2; J gene: TRBJ2-7; clone size: few
CDR3 DNA: TGTGCCAGCACCCAAGGGGGTTCACCCCTCCACTTT; CDR3 protein: CASTQGGSPLHF; V gene: TRBV2; D gene: .; J gene: TRBJ1-6; clone size: .
CDR3 DNA: TGCAGTGCTAAGGTCGGCTCCTACGAGCAGTACTTC; CDR3 protein: CSAKVGSYEQYF; V gene: TRBV20-1; D gene: .; J gene: TRBJ2-7; clone size: few
CDR3 DNA: TGCGCCAGCAGCACCGTGGGGGCGGGTTATAGCACAGATACGCAGTATTTT; CDR3 protein: CASSTVGAGYSTDTQYF; V gene: TRBV4-1; D gene: .; J gene: TRBJ2-3; clone size: few
CDR3 DNA: TGTGCCAGCAGCCCAGACAGGAGCGGCGCCAAAAACATTCAGTACTTC; CDR3 protein: CASSPDRSGAKNIQYF; V gene: TRBV9; D gene: .; J gene: TRBJ2-4; clone size: .
CDR3 DNA: TGTGCCATCAGTGAGTCGAATCCAGCGGTTGCCTACGAGCAGTACTTC; CDR3 protein: CAISESNPAVAYEQYF; V gene: TRBV10-3; D gene: .; J gene: TRBJ2-7; clone size: few
CDR3 DNA: TGTGCCAGCAGTTTAAGGGGACAGCCCCAGCATTTT; CDR3 protein: CASSLRGQPQHF; V gene: TRBV12-3/TRBV12-4; D gene: .; J gene: TRBJ1-5; clone size: many
CDR3 DNA: TGTGCCAGCAGCTATACCGACAGGGGGAATCAGCCCCAGCATTTT; CDR3 protein: CASSYTDRGNQPQHF; V gene: TRBV2; D gene: TRBD1; J gene: TRBJ1-5; clone size: .
CDR3 DNA: TGCAGTGCTAGAGTTACTGGAGGGGGAGAGCAGTACTTC; CDR3 protein: CSARVTGGGEQYF; V gene: TRBV20-1; D gene: .; J gene: TRBJ2-7; clone size: many
CDR3 DNA: TGTGCTAGTGGTCTAGCTGCCGGGGAGCTGTTTTTT; CDR3 protein: CASGLAAGELFF; V gene: TRBV12-5; D gene: .; J gene: TRBJ2-2; clone size: few
CDR3 DNA: TGTGCCAGCAGCCTGACTAGCGGGAAGACCGGGGAGCTGTTTTTT; CDR3 protein: CASSLTSGKTGELFF; V gene: TRBV7-2; D gene: TRBD2; J gene: TRBJ2-2; clone size: few
CDR3 DNA: TGTGCCAGCAGTCGGGGGGGACAGCCCCAGCATTTT; CDR3 protein: CASSRGGQPQHF; V gene: TRBV27; D gene: .; J gene: TRBJ1-5; clone size: .
CDR3 DNA: TGTGCCAGCAGTGGAGCAGGGGGCCCCGTTTCTGGGGCCAACGTCCTGACTTTC; CDR3 protein: CASSGAGGPVSGANVLTF; V gene: TRBV5-6; D gene: TRBD1; J gene: TRBJ2-6; clone size: .
CDR3 DNA: TGTGCCAGCAGCCACGGACAGAACACTGAAGCTTTCTTT; CDR3 protein: CASSHGQNTEAFF; V gene: TRBV9; D gene: .; J gene: TRBJ1-1; clone size: few
CDR3 DNA: TGCAGCGTTGGAGGGACTGAGCAGTTCTTC; CDR3 protein: CSVGGTEQFF; V gene: TRBV29-1; D gene: .; J gene: TRBJ2-1; clone size: many
CDR3 DNA: TGCAGCGTACACAGGGGGAACGAGCAGTACTTC; CDR3 protein: CSVHRGNEQYF; V gene: TRBV29-1; D gene: TRBD1; J gene: TRBJ2-7; clone size: many
CDR3 DNA: TGTGCCAGCAGTTTCGGCGGTGCTAGCACAGATACGCAGTATTTT; CDR3 protein: CASSFGGASTDTQYF; V gene: TRBV12-3/TRBV12-4; D gene: .; J gene: TRBJ2-3; clone size: few
CDR3 DNA: TGCGCCAGCAGCCAAACCGGGGCGGGGGAGCAGTACTTC; CDR3 protein: CASSQTGAGEQYF; V gene: TRBV5-1; D gene: .; J gene: TRBJ2-7; clone size: .